These T cell receptor beta chains were read from a single sample in a study of cytotoxic CD8 clonotypes in ibrutinib-treated CLL. Repertoires were generated with immunoSEQ multiplex PCR, while TCRdb's copy carries only in-frame clones and drops some. Of over 200,000 clones listed, 70% are singletons. The material was PBMCs, obtained after 12 months of ibrutinib treatment. The receptors shown here come from a human donor with chronic lymphocytic leukemia. The CDR3 runs from the conserved cysteine through the conserved F or W. The D gene is left open where the match is weak. The size field is filled for only some rows; it gives once, few, many or a size class.

V: TRBV6-5; size: once; J: TRBJ2-7; D: NA; DNA: TGTGCCACTCATTACGGTGGAGGCCACTACGAGCAGTACTTC; CDR3: CATHYGGGHYEQYF
V: TRBV9; size: NA; J: TRBJ2-5; D: TRBD1; DNA: TGTGCCAGCAGCGTAGATACGACAGGGGAGACCCAGTACTTC; CDR3: CASSVDTTGETQYF
V: TRBV27; size: NA; J: TRBJ2-1; D: NA; DNA: TGTGCCAGCAGTTTAAGAACAGGGCGCGATGAGCAGTTCTTC; CDR3: CASSLRTGRDEQFF
V: TRBV7-3; size: NA; J: TRBJ2-1; D: NA; DNA: TGTGCCAGCAGCCCGCTAGCGGACAGCTCCTACAATGAGCAGTTCTTC; CDR3: CASSPLADSSYNEQFF
V: TRBV14; size: NA; J: TRBJ2-3; D: NA; DNA: TGTGCCAGCAGCCTCAAGGTCCAGGCGGGGGATACGCAGTATTTT; CDR3: CASSLKVQAGDTQYF
V: TRBV19; size: NA; J: TRBJ2-7; D: TRBD1; DNA: TGTGCCAGTAGTCCTACGGGACAGGGGGCGGGAGAGCAGTACTTC; CDR3: CASSPTGQGAGEQYF
V: TRBV20-1; size: NA; J: TRBJ1-2; D: NA; DNA: TGCAGTGCTAGACAAAACTATGGCTACACCTTC; CDR3: CSARQNYGYTF
V: TRBV28; size: once; J: TRBJ1-2; D: NA; DNA: TGTGCCAGCAGTTTTCGGGAAGGGGTAGAAATCTATGGCTACACCTTC; CDR3: CASSFREGVEIYGYTF
V: TRBV2; size: NA; J: TRBJ2-1; D: TRBD2; DNA: TGTGCCAGCAGTGAATTGACTAGCGGGGGAAGGTGGTTCTTC; CDR3: CASSELTSGGRWFF
V: TRBV2; size: once; J: TRBJ1-2; D: NA; DNA: TGTGCCAACCCGGGGGGGTCTGAGGGCTACACCTTC; CDR3: CANPGGSEGYTF
V: TRBV6-5; size: few; J: TRBJ1-2; D: TRBD1; DNA: TGTGCCAGCAGTTATTTGGACAGGGGGAACTATGGCTACACCTTC; CDR3: CASSYLDRGNYGYTF
V: TRBV7-9; size: NA; J: TRBJ1-6; D: NA; DNA: TGTGCCAGCAGCCCCGTGGGCGGGGGAGATTCACCCCTCCACTTT; CDR3: CASSPVGGGDSPLHF
V: TRBV7-9; size: NA; J: TRBJ2-1; D: NA; DNA: TGTGCCAGCAGCCTCCTTGGGTATGAGCAGTTCTTC; CDR3: CASSLLGYEQFF
V: TRBV11-2; size: NA; J: TRBJ2-3; D: NA; DNA: TGTGCCAGCAGCTTTTCAGGTGGGAGGTCGTTAGATACGCAGTATTTT; CDR3: CASSFSGGRSLDTQYF
V: TRBV7-9; size: NA; J: TRBJ2-7; D: NA; DNA: TGTGCCAGCAGCAAGGACGGATACTCCGAGCAGTACTTC; CDR3: CASSKDGYSEQYF
V: TRBV5-1; size: NA; J: TRBJ2-2; D: TRBD2; DNA: TGCGCCAGCAGCCCCATCGGAGCTAGCGGAGATCGACCCGGGGAGCTGTTTTTT; CDR3: CASSPIGASGDRPGELFF
V: TRBV4-1; size: NA; J: TRBJ2-6; D: TRBD1; DNA: TGCGCCAGCAGCCAGGGTACCGGGACAGGGACTGGGGCCAACGTCCTGACTTTC; CDR3: CASSQGTGTGTGANVLTF
V: TRBV6-1; size: NA; J: TRBJ2-7; D: TRBD2; DNA: TGTGCCAGCAGTGTACTCCCGAGAGGTAGCGGGAGTAGTCGGCAGTACTTC; CDR3: CASSVLPRGSGSSRQYF
V: TRBV6-1; size: NA; J: TRBJ1-5; D: NA; DNA: TGTGCCAGCAGTGAAGTGGGGTTTCAGCCCCAGCATTTT; CDR3: CASSEVGFQPQHF
V: TRBV6-5; size: NA; J: TRBJ2-2; D: TRBD2; DNA: TGTGCCAGCCGCCGGGGAGGGGCCACCGGGGAGCTGTTTTTT; CDR3: CASRRGGATGELFF
V: TRBV4-3; size: once; J: TRBJ1-1; D: NA; DNA: TGCGCCAGCAGCCAAGTTAGGGGAATGAGCACTGAAGCTTTCTTT; CDR3: CASSQVRGMSTEAFF
V: TRBV9; size: few; J: TRBJ2-3; D: NA; DNA: TGTGCCAGCAGTACATCAGGGGCAGGAGATACGCAGTATTTT; CDR3: CASSTSGAGDTQYF
V: TRBV11-2; size: NA; J: TRBJ2-3; D: NA; DNA: TGTGCCAGCAGCTTAGCAGGTAGTCCCGGTACGCAGTATTTT; CDR3: CASSLAGSPGTQYF
V: TRBV28; size: few; J: TRBJ2-7; D: NA; DNA: TGTGCCAGCAGTTCTAGATCCTACGAGCAGTACTTC; CDR3: CASSSRSYEQYF
V: TRBV18; size: NA; J: TRBJ2-5; D: NA; DNA: TGTGCCAGCTCCCAACATAAGGGTCCGGGGGAGACCCAGTACTTC; CDR3: CASSQHKGPGETQYF
V: TRBV21-1; size: NA; J: TRBJ2-7; D: NA; DNA: TGTGCCAGCAGCAACACCACAGCCTACGAGCAGTACTTC; CDR3: CASSNTTAYEQYF
V: TRBV9; size: few; J: TRBJ2-3; D: TRBD2; DNA: TGTGCCAGCAGCGTCGCTAGCGGAAGTAGCACAGATACGCAGTATTTT; CDR3: CASSVASGSSTDTQYF
V: TRBV30; size: NA; J: TRBJ1-6; D: NA; DNA: TGTGCCTGGTGCAGATTGAGCTCCTATAATTCACCCCTCCACTTT; CDR3: CAWCRLSSYNSPLHF
V: TRBV7-3; size: NA; J: TRBJ2-1; D: NA; DNA: TGTGCCAGCAGCTTTAATAGCGTCAATGAGCAGTTCTTC; CDR3: CASSFNSVNEQFF
V: TRBV9; size: many; J: TRBJ1-5; D: NA; DNA: TGTGCCAGCAGCCGCGAACTGGGTAATCAGCCCCAGCATTTT; CDR3: CASSRELGNQPQHF
V: TRBV18; size: NA; J: TRBJ1-2; D: TRBD1; DNA: TGTGCCAGCTCAACGGGACAGTCAAACTATGGCTACACCTTC; CDR3: CASSTGQSNYGYTF
V: TRBV5-1; size: NA; J: TRBJ1-3; D: NA; DNA: TGCGCCAGCAGCTTGGAAGGCAGGCGGTCCTCTGGAAACACCATATATTTT; CDR3: CASSLEGRRSSGNTIYF
V: TRBV5-1; size: few; J: TRBJ2-1; D: TRBD1; DNA: TGCGCCAGCAGCCCGGCGGACAGGAACTACAATGAGCAGTTCTTC; CDR3: CASSPADRNYNEQFF
V: TRBV9; size: NA; J: TRBJ2-2; D: NA; DNA: TGTGCCAGCAGCGGACAACGGGGCGGTCTAGGGGAGCTGTTTTTT; CDR3: CASSGQRGGLGELFF
V: TRBV9; size: NA; J: TRBJ2-1; D: TRBD2; DNA: TGTGCCAGCAGCGTAGTCTCTAGCGGGGGTGAGCAGTTCTTC; CDR3: CASSVVSSGGEQFF
V: TRBV6-5; size: NA; J: TRBJ2-7; D: NA; DNA: TGTGCCAGCAGTTACTCAAGGACGGTTTCCTACGAGCAGTACTTC; CDR3: CASSYSRTVSYEQYF
V: TRBV10-3; size: NA; J: TRBJ1-2; D: NA; DNA: TGTGCCATCAGTGACCCGGGGTTAAGCTATGGCTACACCTTC; CDR3: CAISDPGLSYGYTF